This T cell receptor beta chain came from a study of Graves' ophthalmopathy and Graves' hyperthyroidism. Amplification of the TCR beta CDR3 regions used RNA transcripts (as template). Scientists carried out first-round RT-PCR using HTBI primers and then a second-round multiplex PCR. TCRdb independently ran MiXCR on the multiplex PCR reads; one entry per CDR3 protein. The top ten hold 11% of the sample, which has more than 1,000,000 distinct CDR3 sequences, about two fifths seen once. This clonotype was detected once. Trimming took 1 base from V and 3 from J; bases not matched to a gene: 11. The CDR3 runs to 17 residues. Germline CDR1 SGHTA, CDR2 FQGNSA.

Material for sequencing was peripheral blood or thyroid tissue (not recorded which). V usage is TRBV7-2 and J usage is TRBJ2-7; 8 nucleotides line up with TRBD1. The sequence came from an adult man with Graves' hyperthyroidism. The CDR3 is CASSLEIRRGQDYEQYF. The CDR3 DNA reads as TGTGCCAGCAGCTTAGAAATCCGCCGGGGACAGGACTACGAGCAGTACTTC.